Shown below are 22 T cell receptor beta chains from a single sample sequenced in a study of T cells after yellow fever vaccination. A single record per CDR3 protein comes from TCRdb applying MiXCR to the 5' RACE reads. This sample yields 400,000 to 450,000 distinct CDR3 sequences, of which under 20% are seen a single time; roughly a sixth belongs to the top ten. The specimen comprised PBMCs, sampled before the yellow fever booster vaccination. These receptors came from a man younger than 35 who received the YFV17D yellow fever vaccine.

CDR3 nucleotide sequence: TGTGCCAGCAGCTTCGGACAGGGGGCTCGTTACACCATATATTTT. Translation: CASSFGQGARYTIYF. This chain links TRBV5-6 with TRBJ1-3; 11 positions match TRBD1. V shed 2 bases and J 8 bases; nucleotides not matched to a gene: 6. Looked up from germline, CDR1 is SGHDT and CDR2 is YYEEEE. The CDR3 extends over 15 amino acids.

CDR3 sequence reads: CASGRTSIDEQFF. CDR3 nucleotides: TGTGCCAGCGGGAGAACTAGCATCGATGAGCAGTTCTTC. This chain joins TRBV27 and TRBJ2-1; D is perhaps TRBD2 (6 bases). V was shortened by 8 bases and J by 8 bases, with 16 bases between the two germline ends. Per germline, CDR1 MNHEY and CDR2 SMNVEV (reference sequence). The CDR3 sequence is 13 residues long.

The chain combines TRBV20-1 with TRBJ2-3; 10 nucleotides match TRBD2. The length of the CDR3 is 15 residues. Germline trimming cut 0 bases from V and 3 bases from J; bases unmatched to any gene: 3. Germline V lookup: CDR1 DFQATT, CDR2 SNEGSKA (reference sequence). The DNA of the CDR3 is TGCAGTGCTAGAGATGGGACTAGCGCAACAGATACGCAGTATTTT. It yields the protein CSARDGTSATDTQYF.

In its sample, this clonotype was seen a few times. The chain carries TRBV12-3 or TRBV12-4 and TRBJ1-1; D gene uncertain. The CDR3 length is 13 residues. Trimming took 2 bases from V and 6 from J, leaving 10 bases between them. The CDR3 sequence is CASSLFEQSEAFF. The CDR3 DNA reads TGTGCCAGCAGTTTATTTGAGCAGTCTGAAGCTTTCTTT.

This rearrangement joins TRBV4-3 to TRBJ1-2, with unresolved D. The V gene's germline CDR1 is LGHNA and CDR2 YSLEER. V lost 4 bases and J lost 2, with 8 bases in between. The CDR3 has 13 residues. The CDR3, as DNA: TGCGCCAGCAGCCCGGAGGAAAACTATGGCTACACCTTC. Translating gives CASSPEENYGYTF.

In this sample, this clonotype turned up many times. The chain has TRBV4-3 and TRBJ1-5, with D unresolved. Per the germline V gene, CDR1 is LGHNA and CDR2 is YSLEER. This CDR3 region has 14 residues. The ends were cut back, 1 base at V and 5 bases at J, with 9 bases in the middle. CDR3 sequence reads: CASSQVVADQPQHF. The CDR3 coding sequence is TGCGCCAGCAGCCAAGTCGTGGCGGATCAGCCCCAGCATTTT.

The sample holds a few counts of this clonotype. CDR3 residues: CASRSPGQLSYNEQFF. CDR3 nucleotide sequence: TGTGCCAGCAGAAGCCCAGGACAGCTCTCCTACAATGAGCAGTTCTTC. V gene TRBV6-2 or TRBV6-3 combines with J gene TRBJ2-1, with a possible D match to TRBD1 (6 bases). Germline V gene sequence: CDR1 MNHEY, CDR2 SVGEGT. This CDR3 contains 16 residues. Trimming shortened V by 6 bases and J by 0 bases, and 15 bases separated the two germline ends.

The J gene is TRBJ1-5, the V gene TRBV20-1; D perhaps matches TRBD1 (5 bases). CDR3 length equals 14 residues. Germline V gene lookup returns CDR1 DFQATT and CDR2 SNEGSKA (reference sequence). Between the trimmed V and J ends, which lost 4 bases and 1 base, there was a span of 11 bases. CDR3 protein: CSATSGLSNQPQHF. The DNA for the CDR3 is TGCAGTGCTACGTCAGGGCTGAGCAATCAGCCCCAGCATTTT.

J is TRBJ2-1 and V is TRBV10-1, with D perhaps assigned TRBD1 or TRBD2 (5 bases each). CDR3 length equals 13 residues. Germline CDR1 WNHNN, CDR2 SYGVQD (reference sequence). V was cut by 5 bases and J by 10 bases, with 15 bases left in between. The CDR3 here is CASSTGPGVEQFF. The DNA for the CDR3 is TGCGCCAGCAGTACGGGACCGGGTGTCGAGCAGTTCTTC.

The chain links TRBV24-1 to TRBJ2-3; TRBD1 matches at 7 bases. Germline V CDR1 and CDR2: KGHDR, SFDVKD. The CDR3 runs 13 residues. Trimming took 7 bases from V and 6 from J; bases not matched to a gene: 6. CDR3 DNA sequence: TGTGCCACCAGCGCCAGGGGGACGGATACGCAGTATTTT. It specifies CATSARGTDTQYF.

This clonotype was seen only a few times. The V call is TRBV4-2, the J call TRBJ2-1, with D perhaps assigned TRBD1 or TRBD2 (6 bases each). V lost 4 bases, J lost 2 bases, and 12 bases lay in between. The CDR3 spans 15 residues. Germline assignment: CDR1 LGHNA and CDR2 YNFKEQ. The CDR3 spells CASSPGGATYNEQFF. The CDR3 coding sequence is TGTGCCAGCAGCCCCGGGGGCGCTACCTACAATGAGCAGTTCTTC.

The table lists this clonotype with a few counts. The V call is TRBV6-5, the J call TRBJ2-1; 7 nucleotides line up with TRBD1. V was pared by 6 bases and J by 4 bases, with 9 bases of the junction left unmatched. The CDR3 has 15 residues. Looked up from germline, CDR1 is MNHEY and CDR2 is SVGAGI. CDR3 sequence reads: CASRPSTGRYNEQFF. The CDR3, as DNA: TGTGCCAGCAGACCCTCGACAGGGAGATACAATGAGCAGTTCTTC.

This chain connects TRBV7-9 to TRBJ2-3; no definite D call. The CDR3 has 15 residues. Looked up from germline, CDR1 is SEHNR and CDR2 is FQNEAQ (reference sequence). Trimming removed 1 base at V and 0 bases at J, with 8 bases between. CDR3 in DNA: TGTGCCAGCAGCTTAGTCACCACTAGCACAGATACGCAGTATTTT. The encoded protein is CASSLVTTSTDTQYF.

The CDR3 nucleotides are TGTGCCAGCAGTATGGGTGCGGGGGGCTTTTACGAGCAGTACGTC. Its translation: CASSMGAGGFYEQYV. The chain couples TRBV7-9 to TRBJ2-7; 8 bases are shared with TRBD2. The CDR3 covers 15 residues. Trimming took 6 bases from V and 4 from J; bases not matched to a gene: 11. The germline gives CDR1 SEHNR, CDR2 FQNEAQ (reference sequence).

The chain has TRBV6-5 and TRBJ2-7; D remains unclear. The CDR3 consists of 15 residues. Trimming shortened V by 2 bases and J by 3 bases, and 14 bases separated the two germline ends. CDR1 is MNHEY, CDR2 SVGAGI, per germline. The CDR3 DNA is TGTGCCAGCAGTTACCTGGACGGCATAGGCTACGAGCAGTACTTC. It encodes CASSYLDGIGYEQYF.

The CDR3 sequence is CSASTTGQLWLYTF. CDR3 in DNA: TGCAGTGCTAGCACAACGGGACAGCTATGGCTATACACCTTC. This rearrangement joins TRBV20-1 to TRBJ1-2, with TRBD1 matching 7 bases. The CDR3 is 14 amino acids. V dropped 3 bases and J dropped 11; count of bases not matched to a gene: 15. Germline V gene lookup returns CDR1 DFQATT and CDR2 SNEGSKA (reference sequence).

This clonotype was observed a handful of times. The chain combines TRBV7-9 with TRBJ2-5; D gene ambiguous. This CDR3 spans 12 amino acids. The germline V gene has CDR1 SEHNR and CDR2 FQNEAQ (reference sequence). V lost 2 bases to trimming and J lost 9 bases, with 10 bases between them. The CDR3 region has the DNA TGTGCCAGCAGCTTAAGTCTCGAGGCCCAGTACTTC. Its protein product is CASSLSLEAQYF.

The V and J genes are TRBV9 and TRBJ1-5; D uncertain. The V gene lost 0 bases and the J gene lost 6 bases, with 10 bases spanning the gap. The CDR3 loop spans 14 amino acids. CDR1 is SGDLS and CDR2 is YYNGEE in the germline V gene. The CDR3 is CASSVGPSRQPQHF. The CDR3 bases are TGTGCCAGCAGCGTAGGGCCCTCTCGTCAGCCCCAGCATTTT.

V is TRBV9 and J is TRBJ2-7; no firm D call. The CDR3 is 16 residues long. The ends were cut back, 0 bases at V and 0 bases at J, with 13 bases in the middle. The germline V gene has CDR1 SGDLS and CDR2 YYNGEE. CDR3 coding DNA: TGTGCCAGCAGCGTAGTTTCTGGCAATGGCTCCTACGAGCAGTACGTC. Residues: CASSVVSGNGSYEQYV.

This sequence joins TRBV29-1 and TRBJ2-4; TRBD2 agrees at 7 bases. This CDR3 has 15 residues. V gave up 5 bases and J gave up 7 bases; unmatched junction bases: 14. Germline CDR1 reads SQVTM; CDR2 reads ANQGSEA. The CDR3 protein is CSVKGIAGPGNIQYF. The CDR3 DNA follows: TGCAGCGTTAAGGGAATAGCGGGCCCGGGGAACATTCAGTACTTC.

This clonotype showed up many times. The chain employs TRBV5-1 and TRBJ2-7; no clear D gene. This CDR3 region has 12 residues. Germline V lookup: CDR1 SGHRS, CDR2 YFSETQ. V was shortened by 3 bases and J by 2 bases, with 6 bases between the two germline ends. CDR3 protein: CASSSQTYEQYF. The CDR3 region has the DNA TGCGCCAGCAGCTCCCAAACCTACGAGCAGTACTTC.

V usage is TRBV7-2 and J usage is TRBJ1-1, with a weak D call TRBD1 (5 bases). There are 11 residues in the CDR3. The V end was cut by 3 bases, the J end by 7 bases, with 6 bases between. Germline assignment: CDR1 SGHTA and CDR2 FQGNSA. As DNA, the CDR3 is TGTGCCAGCAGCTTCCAGGGTGAAGCTTTCTTT. Amino acids: CASSFQGEAFF.